This TCR beta chain emerged from a study of cytomegalovirus exposure and HLA in healthy donors. Study-level background: As an earlier analysis found, some 180 million T cells yielded about 120 million unique TCR beta sequences. General observations from the study: Analyzed later, most CMV-associated TCR beta chains appeared HLA-restricted. Cytomegalovirus-associated status was assigned to 150 or so TCR beta chains.

Comments on this clone: Its cognate antigen is unknown.

Researchers ran the PCR with 60 Vbeta and 13 Jbeta primers. The table came from immunoSEQ multiplex PCR; TCRdb's copy has only in-frame clones and leaves some out. The sample includes roughly 120,000 clones, about 74% of them seen just once. This clonotype was sampled from a woman in her 50s in good health and CMV-seropositive. The source material was PBMCs.

CDR3 protein: CASSPTGDTDTQYF. The CDR3 bases are TGTGCCAGCAGCCCCACAGGGGACACAGATACGCAGTATTTT. The rearrangement uses TRBV7-2 and TRBJ2-3, with TRBD1 matching 7 bases. Germline CDR1 reads SGHTA; CDR2 reads FQGNSA. The junction had 4 bases not matched to a gene; V was cut back by 5 bases and J by 2 bases. There are 14 residues in the CDR3.